Shown below are 29 T cell receptor beta chains from a single sample sequenced in a study of Ad26.COV2.S vaccination and SARS-CoV-2 variants. Treatment reported: over 15 received Ad26.COV2.S at low or high dose, single or two shots; about 5 received placebo; per-sample allocation not given. It was on day 63 after the first vaccine or placebo injection that samples were taken. Libraries were prepared by immunoSEQ multiplex PCR; TCRdb keeps only in-frame clonotypes and omits some of them. Of hundreds of thousands of clones listed, more than 75% are singletons. Sequenced material: peripheral blood, taken in a trial of Ad26.COV2.S vaccine versus placebo. The receptors derive from a person aged 18-65 years who received the Ad26.COV2.S COVID-19 vaccine or a placebo.

V is TRBV7-9 and J is TRBJ2-1, with a weak D call TRBD1 (5 bases). The CDR3 totals 16 residues. Germline V gene lookup returns CDR1 SEHNR and CDR2 FQNEAQ (reference sequence). Trimming cost V 1 base and J 12 bases, with 22 bases left between them. CDR3 nucleotide sequence: TGTGCCAGCAGCTTAGTAGCAGGGAATCCTTACTGGGGGCAGTTCTTC. This codes for CASSLVAGNPYWGQFF.

The chain links TRBV2 to TRBJ1-5; no reliable D call. Germline CDR1 is SNHLY and CDR2 is FYNNEI. Trimming pared 7 bases from V and 0 bases from J, leaving 10 bases between. This CDR3 spans 14 amino acids. The CDR3 here is CASKPRASNQPQHF. The CDR3 DNA is TGTGCCAGCAAGCCGAGGGCTAGCAATCAGCCCCAGCATTTT.

Comments on this clone: The sample holds other DNA sequences that translate to the same CDR3. The chain carries TRBV9 and TRBJ1-2; D is uncertain. CDR1 and CDR2 (germline): SGDLS, YYNGEE. This CDR3 has 12 amino acids. The germline V and J ends were trimmed by 0 bases and 2 bases, with 2 bases remaining between them. The chain's CDR3 is CASSVGNYGYTF. CDR3 sequence (DNA): TGTGCCAGCAGCGTAGGAAACTATGGCTACACCTTC. Variable domain in full (rest from reference TRBV9 and TRBJ1-2): DSGVTQTPKHLITATGQRVTLRCSPRSGDLSVYWYQQSLDQGLQFLIQYYNGEERAKGNILERFSAQQFPDLHSELNLSSLELGDSALYFCASSVGNYGYTFGSGTRLTVV.

V is TRBV6-5 and J is TRBJ2-1; D is possibly TRBD1 (6 bases). Germline V CDR1 and CDR2: MNHEY, SVGAGI. Trimming stripped 2 bases from V and 6 bases from J, with 11 bases between. CDR3 size: 14 residues. The CDR3 here is CASSYGAGANEQFF. CDR3 coding DNA: TGTGCCAGCAGTTACGGAGCAGGGGCCAATGAGCAGTTCTTC.

This chain joins TRBV5-5 and TRBJ2-3; D not resolved. The CDR3 spans 14 residues. Per germline, CDR1 SGHKS and CDR2 YYEKEE (reference sequence). Between the trimmed V and J ends, which lost 3 bases and 7 bases, there was a span of 15 bases. The CDR3 sequence: CASSSRTDPYTQYF. Written as DNA, the CDR3 is TGTGCCAGCAGCTCCCGAACAGACCCCTATACGCAGTATTTT.

The chain is built from TRBV29-1 and TRBJ1-2; D gene ambiguous. Germline V gives CDR1 SQVTM, CDR2 ANQGSEA. This CDR3 comprises 12 residues. Trimming removed 1 base at V and 6 bases at J, with 9 bases between. Here the CDR3 reads CSVEVSRDGYTF. CDR3 DNA sequence: TGCAGCGTTGAAGTGAGCAGAGATGGCTACACCTTC.

J is TRBJ2-7 and V is TRBV18; possibly TRBD1 for D (6 bases). CDR3 length equals 14 residues. V lost 3 bases and J 7 bases, leaving 16 bases between the germline ends. Germline V gene lookup returns CDR1 KGHSH and CDR2 LQKENI. This CDR3 reads CASSPARGSEEQYF. CDR3 coding DNA: TGTGCCAGCTCACCTGCGAGGGGGTCAGAGGAGCAGTACTTC.

This sequence joins TRBV19 and TRBJ2-6; D not certain. V lost 2 bases to trimming and J lost 4 bases, with 12 bases between them. Germline V gives CDR1 LNHDA, CDR2 SQIVND (reference sequence). The CDR3 is 16 residues long. CDR3 region: CASSISGPRGANVLTF. The DNA of the CDR3 is TGTGCCAGTAGTATATCAGGCCCCCGGGGGGCCAACGTCCTGACTTTC.

This sequence joins TRBV30 and TRBJ2-1; D gene uncertain. V was trimmed by 2 bases and J by 5 bases, leaving 4 bases between them. The CDR3 length is 11 residues. CDR1 GTSNPN and CDR2 SVGIG come from the germline V gene (reference sequence). CDR3 residues: CAWSPDNEQFF. The CDR3 DNA follows: TGTGCCTGGAGTCCCGACAATGAGCAGTTCTTC. The variable domain in full, with the rest retrieved from reference TRBV30 and TRBJ2-1, is SQTIHQWPATLVQPVGSPLSLECTVEGTSNPNLYWYRQAAGRGLQLLFYSVGIGQISSEVPQNLSASRPQDRQFILSSKKLLLSDSGFYLCAWSPDNEQFFGPGTRLTVL.

The gene calls are TRBV27 and TRBJ2-5; the D is unclear. The CDR3 is made up of 14 amino acids. Germline V gene sequence: CDR1 MNHEY, CDR2 SMNVEV (reference sequence). V was shortened by 0 bases and J by 7 bases, with 12 bases between the two germline ends. The CDR3 sequence is CASSLSRQVGTQYF. CDR3 nucleotides: TGTGCCAGCAGTTTATCCCGACAAGTGGGGACCCAGTACTTC.

The genes are TRBV4-1 and TRBJ1-5; D uncertain. CDR1 and CDR2 from the germline V gene are MGHRA and YSYEKL. Between the trimmed V and J ends, which lost 4 bases and 0 bases, there was a span of 22 bases. The CDR3 sequence is 19 residues long. In DNA, the CDR3 is TGCGCCAGCAGCCGTTCAGTTTACCCCGGAACAAATAGCAATCAGCCCCAGCATTTT. Its protein product is CASSRSVYPGTNSNQPQHF.

This chain links TRBV6-5 with TRBJ1-5; 7 bases match TRBD1. This CDR3 is built from 15 residues. V shed 6 bases and J 0 bases; nucleotides not matched to a gene: 5. Germline assignment: CDR1 MNHEY and CDR2 SVGAGI. The CDR3 DNA sequence: TGTGCCAGCAGGGCGGGACAGATTAGCAATCAGCCCCAGCATTTT. Amino acid sequence: CASRAGQISNQPQHF.

The gene calls are TRBV9 and TRBJ2-7, with 9 bases lining up with TRBD1. Germline V lookup: CDR1 SGDLS, CDR2 YYNGEE. The V gene end was trimmed by 1 base and the J gene end by 5 bases; junction bases not matched to a gene: 7. This CDR3 spans 15 amino acids. CDR3 region: CASSVMGTGNDEQYF. CDR3 DNA: TGTGCCAGCAGCGTAATGGGGACAGGGAACGACGAGCAGTACTTC.

The chain combines TRBV4-2 with TRBJ1-2; no firm D call. The CDR3 runs to 16 residues. Germline assignment: CDR1 LGHNA and CDR2 YNFKEQ. Trimming stripped 0 bases from V and 8 bases from J, with 19 bases between. The CDR3 protein is CASSQEAGMVPRGYTF. The CDR3 region has the DNA TGTGCCAGCAGCCAAGAGGCAGGTATGGTCCCGCGGGGCTACACCTTC.

This clone was picked up a small number of times. Here the CDR3 DNA reads TGTGCCAGCAGCCCCGGGACAGGGGCAAGCAATCAGCCCCAGCATTTT. Translating it yields CASSPGTGASNQPQHF. This chain connects TRBV2 to TRBJ1-5, with 10 bases that match TRBD1. J gave up 1 base and V 6 bases, and 6 bases lay outside the gene matches. CDR1 and CDR2 from the germline V gene are SNHLY and FYNNEI. The CDR3 is made up of 16 amino acids.

The V gene is TRBV2, the J gene TRBJ2-5; D is undetermined. V was clipped by 7 bases and J by 2 bases, with 11 bases between them. Germline V gives CDR1 SNHLY, CDR2 FYNNEI. The CDR3 consists of 13 residues. CDR3 coding DNA: TGTGCCAGCACCGGACGGATACAAGAGACCCAGTACTTC. Residues: CASTGRIQETQYF.

This chain links TRBV24-1 with TRBJ2-1, with D possibly matching TRBD2 (6 bases). This CDR3 has 14 amino acids. With 3 bases removed from V and 10 bases from J, the gap between germline ends came to 15 bases. The germline V gene encodes CDR1 KGHDR and CDR2 SFDVKD. The CDR3 here is CATSDPLTRNEQFF. For the CDR3, the DNA is TGTGCCACCAGTGATCCTCTGACTAGAAACGAGCAGTTCTTC.

This chain links TRBV19 with TRBJ1-3; no clear D gene. V was cut by 3 bases and J by 0 bases, with 3 bases left in between. The CDR3 has 13 amino acids. Per the germline V gene, CDR1 is LNHDA and CDR2 is SQIVND (reference sequence). The CDR3 coding sequence is TGTGCCAGTAGTATGGGCTCTGGAAACACCATATATTTT. It yields the protein CASSMGSGNTIYF.

The gene calls are TRBV6-6 and TRBJ1-4; D possibly corresponds to TRBD1 (6 bases). The CDR3 runs to 15 residues. Germline values: CDR1 MNHNY, CDR2 SVGAGI (reference sequence). V lost 5 bases, J lost 2 bases, and 12 bases lay in between. CDR3 sequence (DNA): TGTGCCAGCAGTGTTTCAGGGGCGACTAATGAAAAACTGTTTTTT. This codes for CASSVSGATNEKLFF.

This chain uses TRBV3-1 (or the pseudogene TRBV3-2) with TRBJ1-3; D remains unclear. CDR3 size: 12 residues. Germline V lookup: CDR1 LGHDT, CDR2 YNNKEL (reference sequence). With 1 base removed from V and 9 bases from J, the gap between germline ends came to 7 bases. CDR3 sequence: CASSQGPRTIYF. The CDR3 nucleotides read TGTGCCAGCAGCCAAGGCCCACGCACCATATATTTT.

The CDR3 loop is CASSPKTGRNTEAFF. The CDR3 nucleotides read TGTGCCAGCAGCCCCAAGACGGGGCGGAACACTGAAGCTTTCTTT. The chain employs TRBV5-4 and TRBJ1-1; D is perhaps TRBD1 (5 bases). The CDR3 totals 15 residues. CDR1 is SGHNT and CDR2 is YYREEE in the germline V gene (reference sequence). V lost 4 bases, J lost 1 base, and 14 bases lay in between.

The chain joins TRBV3-1 (or the pseudogene TRBV3-2) to TRBJ2-2; D call uncertain. The CDR3 is made up of 12 amino acids. Trimming took off 4 bases at V and 6 bases at J, with 6 bases between the two ends. Per the germline V gene, CDR1 is LGHDT and CDR2 is YNNKEL (reference sequence). DNA of the CDR3: TGTGCCAGCAGCCCCCCGTCCGGGGAGCTGTTTTTT. Its protein product is CASSPPSGELFF.

The J gene is TRBJ1-5, the V gene TRBV5-1; 9 bases align to TRBD1. This CDR3 is 15 amino acids long. V lost 4 bases and J lost 1; bases outside the gene matches: 3. Germline V gives CDR1 SGHRS, CDR2 YFSETQ. The CDR3 DNA is TGCGCCAGCAGCCAGGGACAGGGCAGCAATCAGCCCCAGCATTTT. Amino acid sequence: CASSQGQGSNQPQHF.

J is TRBJ1-2 and V is TRBV21-1; the table's D call, TRBD1, has no DNA check behind it. TRBV21-1 is shown as a pseudogene. The CDR3 is 14 amino acids. CDR3 nucleotide sequence: TGTGCCAGCAACCCGGGACAGGGCATTCGGGGCTACACCTTC. Protein product: CASNPGQGIRGYTF.

The table lists this clone with a few counts. Mismatch with germline at one junction end may stem from a read error. The CDR3 protein is CASSLAPAGGGLWSF. The CDR3 DNA sequence: TGTGCCAGCAGCTTGGCCCCAGCCGGGGGGGGACTATGGTCCTTC. The rearrangement uses TRBV5-6 and TRBJ1-2; maybe TRBD1 (5 bases). The CDR3 has 15 residues. Germline CDR1 reads SGHDT; CDR2 reads YYEEEE.

The rearrangement links TRBV12-3 or TRBV12-4 to TRBJ2-1, with unresolved D. The ends were cut back, 5 bases at V and 7 bases at J, with 6 bases in the middle. This CDR3 spans 11 amino acids. The chain's CDR3 is CASSNRNEQFF. The CDR3 bases are TGTGCCAGCAGTAACCGAAATGAGCAGTTCTTC.

The chain is built from TRBV27 and TRBJ2-2; 7 bases are shared with TRBD1. V was pared by 5 bases and J by 1 base, with 7 bases of the junction left unmatched. The CDR3 contains 16 residues. CDR1 and CDR2 from the germline V gene are MNHEY and SMNVEV (reference sequence). CDR3 sequence reads: CASSPHRDRNTGELFF. The CDR3 DNA sequence: TGTGCCAGCAGTCCCCACCGGGACAGGAACACCGGGGAGCTGTTTTTT.

The chain joins TRBV5-1 to TRBJ2-1; TRBD2 matches at 14 bases. CDR3 size: 17 residues. Germline V gene lookup returns CDR1 SGHRS and CDR2 YFSETQ. The V gene end was trimmed by 3 bases and the J gene end by 4 bases; junction bases not matched to a gene: 6. CDR3 residues: CASSSPGLAGVYNEQFF. DNA for the CDR3: TGCGCCAGCAGCTCGCCGGGACTAGCGGGGGTTTACAATGAGCAGTTCTTC.

The genes are TRBV19 and TRBJ2-2; D remains ambiguous. Trimming cost V 5 bases and J 1 base, with 8 bases left between them. Germline V lookup: CDR1 LNHDA, CDR2 SQIVND (reference sequence). The CDR3 is made up of 14 amino acids. CDR3 amino acids: CASSAYKNTGELFF. The CDR3 coding sequence is TGTGCCAGTAGTGCCTACAAGAACACCGGGGAGCTGTTTTTT. Full variable domain (remainder filled in from reference TRBV19 and TRBJ2-2): DGGITQSPKYLFRKEGQNVTLSCEQNLNHDAMYWYRQDPGQGLRLIYYSQIVNDFQKGDIAEGYSVSREKKESFPLTVTSAQKNPTAFYLCASSAYKNTGELFFGEGSRLTVL.